This T cell receptor beta chain appears in the sequencing data of a study of technical replicates of blood from several donors. Sequencing was performed with immunoSEQ multiplex PCR; in TCRdb, only in-frame clones are kept and a portion is missing. The sample includes 85,000 to 100,000 clones, around 94% seen only once; the top ten take around 0.25%. This receptor was taken from a human donor in good health. Sequenced sample: T cells isolated from PBMCs.

The DNA for the CDR3 is TGTGCCAGCAGCTGGGGGAGCGGGGGCTCCTACGAGCAGTACTTC. It is translated as CASSWGSGGSYEQYF. The rearrangement links TRBV7-8 to TRBJ2-7, with TRBD2 identical over 8 bases. The CDR3 is 15 residues long. Losses at the gene ends were 4 bases for V and 0 bases for J; bases not matched to a gene: 5. Germline V CDR1 and CDR2: SGHVS, FQNEAQ.